This section outlines one TCR beta chain sequence together with its context. Primers included in the PCR were 60 Vbeta and 13 Jbeta primers. Produced via immunoSEQ multiplex PCR; TCRdb's table is partial and in-frame only. This sample has 150,000 to 200,000 clones, with 75% found just once. The source of the sample is a study of cytomegalovirus exposure and HLA in healthy donors. The wider study: Samples from HLA-typed donors yielded about 85 million unique TCRs in an early data release.

Germline-derived CDR1 and CDR2 are MDHEN and SYDVKM. CDR3 length: 14 residues. V shed 6 bases and J 8 bases; nucleotides not matched to a gene: 9. The specimen sequenced was PBMCs. The chain has TRBV28 and TRBJ1-4; 7 bases are shared with TRBD1. This TCR was recovered from a woman between 40 and 50 years old in good health and CMV-seropositive. The CDR3: CASRQGPGVEKLFF. As DNA, the CDR3 is TGTGCCAGCAGACAGGGGCCCGGTGTAGAAAAACTGTTTTTT.